These 5 T cell receptor beta chains were sequenced from one sample in a study of blood T cell repertoires in COVID-19. Here immunoSEQ multiplex PCR was the method, and the copy in TCRdb shows in-frame clones only, minus some. The sample has about 280,000 clones; 75% to 90% are singletons. The specimen sequenced was peripheral blood. All receptors derive from a man in his forties or fifties with acute or convalescent COVID-19.

The chain is built from TRBV5-1 and TRBJ1-1, with D perhaps TRBD1 (5 bases). V lost 3 bases, J lost 3 bases, and 15 bases lay in between. Germline V gives CDR1 SGHRS, CDR2 YFSETQ. The CDR3 is 15 residues long. The CDR3 spells CASSSRGSGDTEAFF. DNA for the CDR3: TGCGCCAGCAGCTCCCGGGGGTCGGGGGACACTGAAGCTTTCTTT.

The rearrangement uses TRBV7-2 and TRBJ1-6; D is uncertain. This CDR3 comprises 15 residues. Germline V lookup: CDR1 SGHTA, CDR2 FQGNSA. V was pared by 1 base and J by 5 bases, with 9 bases between. The CDR3 coding sequence is TGTGCCAGCAGCTTAGGAGGGCTAGATAATTCACCCCTCCACTTT. It codes for CASSLGGLDNSPLHF.

This clone was picked up a small number of times. The gene calls are TRBV6-5 and TRBJ1-4; D may be TRBD1 (5 bases). The CDR3 runs to 15 residues. In germline, CDR1 is MNHEY, CDR2 SVGAGI. V lost 0 bases and J lost 8, with 13 bases in between. The CDR3 DNA reads as TGTGCCAGCAGTTACTCGGTCAGGGCTGGCGAAAAACTGTTTTTT. This translates into CASSYSVRAGEKLFF.

The chain couples TRBV5-1 to TRBJ2-3; 15 bases map to TRBD2. CDR3 size: 16 residues. With 0 bases clipped from V and 5 bases from J, the junction kept 1 base outside the gene matches. Germline V lookup: CDR1 SGHRS, CDR2 YFSETQ. CDR3 bases: TGCGCCAGCAGCTTGGGGACTAGCGGGGGGGAAGATACGCAGTATTTT. It yields the protein CASSLGTSGGEDTQYF.

The genes are TRBV5-1 and TRBJ2-5; no firm D call. This CDR3 has 15 residues. In germline, CDR1 is SGHRS, CDR2 YFSETQ. Trimming took off 0 bases at V and 5 bases at J, with 14 bases between the two ends. The CDR3 here is CASSLGNSLGETQYF. CDR3 in DNA: TGCGCCAGCAGCTTGGGGAACTCCCTCGGGGAGACCCAGTACTTC.